The entry below describes one T cell receptor (beta chain). Antigen specificity is unknown. This CDR3 spans 12 amino acids. The V end was cut by 4 bases, the J end by 7 bases, with 7 bases between. The V gene's germline CDR1 is KGHDR and CDR2 SFDVKD. The data derive from a study of T-cell memory formation after mild COVID-19. The study, taken as a whole, reports: Clones that got smaller from day 15 to 85 had even CD4/CD8, while clones growing later tipped toward CD4+. Contracting CD4+ clones lay largely in CM and EM, with CD8+ ones residing in EMRA. Certain responding clones were present in pre-infection memory, suggesting participation of cross-reactive memory.

The authors produced TCR alpha and TCR beta cDNA libraries with sample barcodes and UMIs by 5'RACE using constant-segment primers. Each CDR3 protein gets one entry after TCRdb re-called the 5' RACE reads with MiXCR. Altogether approximately 300,000 distinct CDR3 sequences are present, approximately 19% being singletons, with the ten largest covering more than 20%. Source material: PBMCs or a T cell subset sorted from them (not recorded which). The genes are TRBV24-1 and TRBJ2-1, with no clear D. This TCR was recovered from a man younger than 35 who had mild COVID-19 (a few samples of this study predate the infection). Cell type and time point are not known. DNA of the CDR3: TGTGCCACCAGTGACGTTAAGAATGAGCAGTTCTTC. It is translated as CATSDVKNEQFF.